The subject of this entry is one TCR beta chain. Its antigen is still unknown. No base-level quality is on record; no much larger clone is a single base apart. This entry comes from a study of patients and donors after allogeneic stem cell transplantation (dated by TCRdb to about 2020). Libraries were constructed by RT-PCR. The sample was run on a NextSeq 550. The public reads were run again by TCRdb, first through fastp at Q25 and then through MiXCR, and only productive beta chains were kept. Identical CDR3 protein sequences are pooled into one entry, listed with their most common genes and DNA. Across this sample there are some 960,000 distinct CDR3 sequences, with roughly 18% seen only once. The top ten constitute around 6% of the sample. The sequencing input was blood, either unsorted or a sorted T cell fraction (not recorded which). The receptor comes from a human donor who was either an allogeneic HSCT recipient or a stem cell or donor lymphocyte infusion donor (not recorded which). It is not recorded whose cells these are; they may come from a transplant donor.

The CDR3 in this case is CSAWDRRNYGYTF. The base sequence is TGCAGTGCTTGGGACAGGCGTAACTATGGCTACACCTTC. This chain is built from TRBV20-1 and TRBJ1-2; 8 bases in the middle match TRBD1. Per the germline V gene (reference sequence), DFQATT is the CDR1 and SNEGSKA is the CDR2. Relative to germline, V is missing 5 bases and J is missing 1 base, with 3 bases of the junction outside any gene match. The cysteine opens and the phenylalanine closes a CDR3 of 13 amino acids. Just the 39-base CDR3 DNA is kept, in frame starting at base 1.